The next 17 T cell receptor beta chains were all read from a single sample in a study of shared clonotypes between healthy human individuals. This table comes from immunoSEQ multiplex PCR, and its TCRdb copy is limited to in-frame clones, with some not included. The table shows approximately 1,000,000 clones, with 75% to 85% occurring only once. Sequenced sample: memory CD4+ T cells from PBMCs. This sample's subset: CD45RA-negative fraction. These receptors were collected from a man aged 18 to 29 in good health. Some clones in this sample may be carry-over from other donors' samples.

The chain links TRBV25-1 to TRBJ2-1; TRBD1 matches at 11 bases. Losses at the gene ends were 6 bases for V and 8 bases for J; bases not matched to a gene: 12. This CDR3 has 16 residues. CDR1 and CDR2 from the germline V gene are MGHDK and SYGVNS. CDR3 sequence reads: CASSPTRDRGRDEQFF. CDR3 nucleotides: TGTGCCAGCAGCCCGACCCGGGACAGGGGGAGAGATGAGCAGTTCTTC. The variable domain in full, with the rest retrieved from reference TRBV25-1 and TRBJ2-1, is EADIYQTPRYLVIGTGKKITLECSQTMGHDKMYWYQQDPGMELHLIHYSYGVNSTEKGDLSSESTVSRIRTEHFPLTLESARPSHTSQYLCASSPTRDRGRDEQFFGPGTRLTVL.

V and J are TRBV7-8 and TRBJ2-7, with 8 bases lining up with TRBD2. In germline, CDR1 is SGHVS, CDR2 FQNEAQ. The CDR3 covers 17 residues. The junction had 18 bases not matched to a gene; V was cut back by 5 bases and J by 6 bases. CDR3 amino acids: CASSLSLLPAGEGEQYF. CDR3 nucleotide sequence: TGTGCCAGCAGCCTATCATTGCTTCCAGCGGGAGAGGGCGAGCAGTACTTC.

This sequence joins TRBV5-4 and TRBJ2-3; maybe TRBD2 (5 bases). Germline V gene lookup returns CDR1 SGHNT and CDR2 YYREEE (reference sequence). This CDR3 spans 17 amino acids. V was trimmed by 3 bases and J by 2 bases, leaving 19 bases between them. For the CDR3, the DNA is TGTGCCAGCAGCTCCGGGTCCACGAGGGCCTCCACAGATACGCAGTATTTT. Its protein product is CASSSGSTRASTDTQYF.

The V call is TRBV5-1, the J call TRBJ1-1; 11 bases are a match to TRBD1. The CDR3 sequence is 13 residues long. CDR1 and CDR2 (germline): SGHRS, YFSETQ. Trimming took 4 bases from V and 11 from J; bases not matched to a gene: 7. This CDR3 is CASSTGTGGGAFF. CDR3 nucleotide sequence: TGCGCCAGCAGCACCGGGACAGGGGGTGGGGCTTTCTTT.

A few counts support this clone. V usage is TRBV19 and J usage is TRBJ1-4; D gene uncertain. V was trimmed by 7 bases and J by 5 bases, leaving 11 bases between them. This CDR3 contains 13 residues. Germline CDR1 is LNHDA and CDR2 is SQIVND (reference sequence). CDR3 region: CASNFGYNEKLFF. The CDR3 bases are TGTGCCAGTAATTTTGGGTACAATGAAAAACTGTTTTTT.

The rearrangement links TRBV28 to TRBJ2-3; 8 bases map to TRBD1. V lost 7 bases, J lost 0 bases, and 3 bases stayed unmatched. Germline-derived CDR1 and CDR2 are MDHEN and SYDVKM. There are 14 residues in the CDR3. CDR3 nucleotide sequence: TGTGCCAGCACGACAGGGGATAGCACAGATACGCAGTATTTT. It translates to CASTTGDSTDTQYF.

A remark on this clone: The same CDR3 arises from other DNA sequences in this sample as well. The V call is TRBV9, the J call TRBJ2-3; D might be TRBD2 (6 bases). This CDR3 region has 16 residues. Germline V CDR1 and CDR2: SGDLS, YYNGEE. The V and J ends lost 0 bases and 2 bases respectively, with 13 bases between them. The CDR3 DNA reads TGTGCCAGCAGCGTAGCCAGCCCGGGAGCCACAGATACGCAGTATTTT. This translates into CASSVASPGATDTQYF.

Concerning this clone: Other DNA sequences in the sample encode the same CDR3. This CDR3 is CASRTGGSYEQYF. The CDR3 bases are TGTGCCAGCAGAACAGGGGGGTCCTACGAGCAGTACTTC. The chain carries TRBV6-5 and TRBJ2-7; TRBD1 matches at 8 bases. Germline lookup yields CDR1 MNHEY and CDR2 SVGAGI. Germline trimming cut 6 bases from V and 1 base from J; bases unmatched to any gene: 2. The CDR3 contains 13 residues.

The chain employs TRBV9 and TRBJ2-1; TRBD2 might be the D (7 bases). Per germline, CDR1 SGDLS and CDR2 YYNGEE. V lost 0 bases and J lost 2, with 15 bases in between. CDR3 length: 17 residues. CDR3 in DNA: TGTGCCAGCAGCGTAGTAGGGGGGAGGGGCCCCTACAATGAGCAGTTCTTC. This encodes CASSVVGGRGPYNEQFF.

The V and J genes are TRBV25-1 and TRBJ1-2, with no clear D. V lost 4 bases to trimming and J lost 0 bases, with 18 bases between them. CDR3 size: 17 residues. CDR1 and CDR2 from the germline V gene are MGHDK and SYGVNS. The CDR3 here is CASSGPPASGTNYGYTF. The CDR3 DNA reads as TGTGCCAGCAGTGGACCTCCCGCGTCAGGAACTAACTATGGCTACACCTTC.

This chain uses TRBV28 with TRBJ1-2; 8 bases agree with TRBD1. The V gene's germline CDR1 is MDHEN and CDR2 SYDVKM. Losses at the gene ends were 7 bases for V and 8 bases for J; bases not matched to a gene: 12. The CDR3 is 14 residues long. The DNA for the CDR3 is TGTGCCAGCACCCGGGGGGCAGGGGGCTACGGCTACACCTTC. Its protein product is CASTRGAGGYGYTF.

The chain is built from TRBV5-1 and TRBJ2-3; 8 nucleotides line up with TRBD2. With V trimmed by 0 bases and J by 2 bases, 5 bases remained unmatched. The germline V gene has CDR1 SGHRS and CDR2 YFSETQ. The CDR3 contains 16 residues. The CDR3 DNA is TGCGCCAGCAGCTTGGTAGGTAGCGGGAACACAGATACGCAGTATTTT. This gives the protein CASSLVGSGNTDTQYF.

This rearrangement joins TRBV29-1 to TRBJ1-2, with D perhaps TRBD1 (5 bases). There are 14 residues in the CDR3. The germline V and J ends were trimmed by 2 bases and 5 bases, with 15 bases remaining between them. CDR1 and CDR2 from the germline V gene are SQVTM and ANQGSEA. The CDR3 sequence: CSVERGRQGYGYTF. The CDR3 DNA follows: TGCAGCGTTGAACGGGGCCGTCAAGGGTATGGCTACACCTTC.

The CDR3 region has the DNA TGTGCCAGCAGTCCTGGACTTTGGGAGGAAGAGACCCAGTACTTC. Translation gives CASSPGLWEEETQYF. The chain recombines TRBV14 with TRBJ2-5, with D tentatively TRBD2 (6 bases). The CDR3 spans 15 residues. V was shortened by 6 bases and J by 3 bases, with 17 bases between the two germline ends. In germline, CDR1 is SGHDN, CDR2 FVKESK.

The chain recombines TRBV2 with TRBJ2-3; TRBD2 matches 11 bases. Germline V gives CDR1 SNHLY, CDR2 FYNNEI. V trimming: 7 bases; J trimming: 0 bases; junction bases outside the gene matches: 9. This CDR3 has 17 residues. The CDR3 sequence is CASTTSGSRGSTDTQYF. In DNA form, the CDR3 reads TGTGCCAGCACCACTAGCGGGAGCCGGGGAAGCACAGATACGCAGTATTTT.

V gene TRBV5-4 combines with J gene TRBJ2-1, with a tentative D call TRBD2 (6 bases). CDR1 and CDR2 (germline): SGHNT, YYREEE (reference sequence). Between the trimmed V and J ends, which lost 1 base and 6 bases, there was a span of 14 bases. The CDR3 length is 15 residues. The CDR3: CASSLSETGGNEQFF. The CDR3 region has the DNA TGTGCCAGCAGCTTGAGTGAGACCGGGGGCAATGAGCAGTTCTTC.

This clone was picked up a small number of times. The chain carries TRBV11-1 and TRBJ2-1; D is unclear. This CDR3 is built from 13 residues. V dropped 4 bases and J dropped 7 bases, with 11 bases sitting between them. Germline V gene lookup returns CDR1 SGHAT and CDR2 FQDESV (reference sequence). The CDR3 is CASSSFPGNEQFF. Written as DNA, the CDR3 is TGTGCCAGCAGCTCCTTTCCTGGTAATGAGCAGTTCTTC.